This is a list of T cell receptor beta chains from one sample in a study of blood T cells in healthy people across ages. In TCRdb, the 5' RACE reads were re-called with MiXCR into one record per CDR3 protein. Counted here are hundreds of thousands of distinct CDR3 sequences, roughly 60% occurring once; the ten biggest clones make up 20% to 25%. Sample: blood. These receptors were collected from a man aged 25 to 40 in good health. Each CDR3 is given with its conserved first and last residue. A clone size is listed for some rows: how often the clone was seen (once, few, many), or a class if it is expanded.

len | abundance | v_gene | CDR3aa
15 | NA | TRBV20-1 | CSAPPGTGWDYGYTF
18 | few | TRBV4-3 | CASSQGWGTTSGANVLTF
15 | NA | TRBV2 | CASSDGRGGVNIQYF
14 | NA | TRBV7-9 | CASSLTVSQETQYF
17 | NA | TRBV4-3 | CASSQDGGGLVSDTQYF
13 | NA | TRBV16 | CASSTDSQETQYF
15 | NA | TRBV9 | CASSRLAGLYNEQFF
13 | NA | TRBV29-1 | CSVTISATDTQYF
19 | NA | TRBV7-9 | CASRGESGGRRGAADTQYF
15 | NA | TRBV12-5 | CASGLGTGVNTEAFF
15 | NA | TRBV6-5 | CASSDRGLSTDTQYF
15 | NA | TRBV4-1 | CASSHGQTANYGYTF
12 | few | TRBV28 | CASSLQDYEQYF
14 | NA | TRBV15 | CATSWDLANYGYTF
13 | NA | TRBV20-1 | CSAPVVRNYGYTF
16 | NA | TRBV20-1 | CSAREEGTGSSYEQYF
12 | many | TRBV7-2 | CASSFYTDTQYF
13 | NA | TRBV5-1 | CASSGVEPGTQYF
11 | NA | TRBV12-3/TRBV12-4 | CASSSQGGQYF
15 | few | TRBV12-3/TRBV12-4 | CASSPREGLGNEQFF
18 | NA | TRBV9 | CASSPAKVVGGLGDTQYF
16 | NA | TRBV7-3 | CASSFDGYSNTGELFF
12 | NA | TRBV20-1 | CSARRGQNEQYF
15 | NA | TRBV20-1 | CSARGRGATAYEQYF
13 | NA | TRBV20-1 | CSARGDSTDTQYF
17 | many | TRBV15 | CATSRGQLVSGANVLTF
13 | NA | TRBV27 | CASRRYGNQPQHF
15 | NA | TRBV12-3/TRBV12-4 | CAGSTSGSSYNEEFF
13 | NA | TRBV4-3 | CASSQDTVAEQFF
16 | few | TRBV7-2 | CASSLAGTGYNQPQHF
15 | few | TRBV25-1 | CASSEYYGQDNEQFF
13 | NA | TRBV20-1 | CSARDSSDTEAFF
15 | NA | TRBV6-5 | CASSYYASGRDEQYF
14 | NA | TRBV5-1 | CASSLMARGETQYF
14 | NA | TRBV18 | CASSPRSGLEGYTF
14 | NA | TRBV7-2 | CASSLNMGEETQYF
14 | NA | TRBV9 | CASSVTGSNQPQHF
13 | NA | TRBV12-5 | CASGLSLNEKLFF
13 | NA | TRBV29-1 | CSVTPGNSNEQFF
14 | few | TRBV20-1 | CSALTSGEYNEQFF
14 | NA | TRBV20-1 | CSARVETSYYEQYF
16 | NA | TRBV9 | CASSVTGTSGVDEQFF
14 | NA | TRBV20-1 | CSANPRVFTDTQYF
14 | NA | TRBV3-1 | CASSQRDSQETQYF
9 | NA | TRBV6-5 | CASTNEQFF
18 | NA | TRBV5-1 | CASSSQVSGPLKPRTQYF
16 | once | TRBV24-1 | CATSDSGTTNTGELFF
13 | few | TRBV3-1 | CASSQGPDQPQHF
15 | NA | TRBV28 | CASSFRDRGLDEQFF
13 | once | TRBV12-3/TRBV12-4 | CASSLQGSQPQHF
16 | NA | TRBV25-1 | CASSDRERSGANVLTF
13 | NA | TRBV15 | CATSTGAVGELFF
16 | NA | TRBV6-2/TRBV6-3 | CASTRGTKGTNSPLHF
18 | NA | TRBV7-2 | CASSLEGTPRRVGAEQFF
14 | NA | TRBV20-1 | CSAPSSGGSDTQYF